The text below deals with one TCR beta chain. Given a much more abundant clone one base away, this may be a read error. The length of the CDR3 is 12 residues. Germline CDR1 reads SQVTM; CDR2 reads ANQGSEA. Trimming stripped 7 bases from V and 6 bases from J, with 13 bases between. The data are from a study of blood T cells in healthy people across ages. About the study: T cells yielded about one barcoded beta molecule per two cells through template switching.

Approximately 10 milliliters was the volume of peripheral blood drawn from each donor. Primed by a sample-barcoded 5' primer and a J-beta primer mix, a second PCR proceeded for about 6 to 12 cycles. The template-switch adaptor was a 5' adaptor with 12 random nucleotides. It tagged each cDNA molecule. TCRdb fed the 5' RACE reads into MiXCR, producing one record per CDR3 protein. The table has some 1,500,000 distinct CDR3 sequences, about 45% seen once. This sequence originates from a woman in her late teens or twenties in good health. The chain links TRBV29-1 to TRBJ2-1; D is possibly TRBD2 (5 bases). Sequenced material: blood. The CDR3 spells CSAHAEGNEQFF. CDR3 coding DNA: TGCAGCGCGCATGCCGAGGGCAATGAGCAGTTCTTC.